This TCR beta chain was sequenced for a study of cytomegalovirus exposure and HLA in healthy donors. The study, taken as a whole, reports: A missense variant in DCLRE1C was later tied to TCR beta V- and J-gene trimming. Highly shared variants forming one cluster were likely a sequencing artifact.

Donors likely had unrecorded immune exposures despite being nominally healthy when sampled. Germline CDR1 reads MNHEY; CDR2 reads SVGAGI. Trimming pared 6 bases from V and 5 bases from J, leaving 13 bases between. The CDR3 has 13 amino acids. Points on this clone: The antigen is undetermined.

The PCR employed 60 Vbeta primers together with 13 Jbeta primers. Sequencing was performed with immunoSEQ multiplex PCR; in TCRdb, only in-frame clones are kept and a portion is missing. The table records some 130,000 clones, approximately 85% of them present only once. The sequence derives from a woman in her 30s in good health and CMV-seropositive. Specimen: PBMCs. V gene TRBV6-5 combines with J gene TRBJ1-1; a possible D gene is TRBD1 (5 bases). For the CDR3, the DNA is TGTGCCAGCAGCCTTGGGAGGGGAACTGAAGCTTTCTTT. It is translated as CASSLGRGTEAFF.